This is a list of T cell receptor beta chains from one sample in a study of cytomegalovirus exposure and HLA in healthy donors. Sequenced by immunoSEQ multiplex PCR; TCRdb stores in-frame clones only, minus some. The data contain roughly 130,000 clones, 70% to 85% of them singletons. Sequenced: PBMCs. These receptors were collected from a man over 45 in good health and CMV-seronegative. CDR3s include the opening cysteine and the closing phenylalanine or tryptophan. A D gene is named only where the DNA matches it firmly. Clone size, where shown, is once, few, many, or a class for clones that have expanded.

v_gene	abundance	len	j_gene	d_gene	CDR3aa	CDR3nt
TRBV10-1	-	16	TRBJ2-3	-	CASSDGRGGTTDTQYF	TGCGCCAGCAGTGATGGGCGCGGGGGCACCACAGATACGCAGTATTTT
TRBV2	-	13	TRBJ1-6	TRBD1	CASRETGDSPLHF	TGTGCCAGCAGGGAGACAGGGGATTCACCCCTCCACTTT
TRBV6-1	-	17	TRBJ2-2	TRBD2	CASRELAGALRTGELFF	TGTGCCAGCAGGGAACTAGCGGGGGCCCTGAGGACCGGGGAGCTGTTTTTT
TRBV6-1	once	15	TRBJ1-2	-	CASSEIGLRHYGYTF	TGTGCCAGCAGTGAAATAGGACTTAGGCACTATGGCTACACCTTC
TRBV4-2	few	15	TRBJ1-2	-	CASSQDVAPTDGYTF	TGTGCCAGCAGCCAAGATGTGGCCCCAACCGATGGCTACACCTTC
TRBV7-2	-	14	TRBJ1-5	TRBD1	CASSPGGPGQPQHF	TGTGCCAGCAGCCCAGGGGGCCCCGGGCAGCCCCAGCATTTT
TRBV9	-	13	TRBJ2-1	TRBD2	CASSPALAGGVFF	TGTGCCAGTAGCCCAGCACTAGCGGGGGGGGTGTTCTTC
TRBV5-1	-	17	TRBJ2-3	TRBD2	CASSWNLAGGRTDTQYF	TGCGCCAGCAGCTGGAACTTAGCGGGGGGGAGGACAGATACGCAGTATTTT
TRBV30	-	13	TRBJ2-7	TRBD1	CAWTGQGAGEQYF	TGTGCCTGGACCGGACAGGGGGCGGGGGAGCAGTACTTC
TRBV30	-	13	TRBJ1-2	-	CAWSVEVTYGYTF	TGTGCCTGGAGTGTCGAGGTGACCTATGGCTACACCTTC
TRBV5-4	-	15	TRBJ2-6	-	CASSLGGRVSYVLTF	TGTGCCAGCAGCTTGGGGGGCAGGGTTTCATATGTCCTGACTTTC
TRBV27	-	16	TRBJ2-7	-	CASNPTGYTFNYEQYF	TGTGCCAGCAACCCTACAGGGTATACCTTTAACTACGAGCAGTACTTC
TRBV5-6	-	14	TRBJ1-2	-	CASSPKGGVGGYTF	TGTGCCAGCAGCCCTAAGGGCGGGGTTGGGGGCTACACCTTC
TRBV27	few	15	TRBJ1-6	-	CASSLEGGGNSPLHF	TGTGCCAGCAGTTTGGAAGGGGGGGGTAATTCACCCCTCCACTTT
TRBV6-1	-	14	TRBJ1-2	-	CASKVDSNNGGYTF	TGTGCCAGCAAGGTAGACAGTAATAACGGTGGCTACACCTTC
TRBV5-1	-	14	TRBJ2-7	TRBD2	CASSTRGGGLEQYF	TGCGCCAGCAGCACGCGCGGGGGAGGACTCGAGCAGTACTTC
TRBV10-2	-	14	TRBJ1-1	-	CASSADIMNTEAFF	TGCGCCAGCAGCGCGGACATTATGAACACTGAAGCTTTCTTT
TRBV4-2	-	17	TRBJ2-1	TRBD2	CASSQEDGTRIANEQFF	TGTGCCAGCAGCCAAGAGGACGGGACTAGGATTGCCAATGAGCAGTTCTTC
TRBV18	-	17	TRBJ2-1	TRBD2	CASSTSTSGGHYNEQFF	TGTGCCAGCTCAACCTCGACTAGCGGGGGGCACTACAATGAGCAGTTCTTC
TRBV4-1	-	14	TRBJ2-1	TRBD2	CASSQVLAGGRPFF	TGCGCCAGCAGCCAAGTTCTAGCGGGGGGGCGGCCGTTCTTC
TRBV11-2	-	14	TRBJ1-2	TRBD1	CASRPTGTAYGYTF	TGTGCCAGCAGGCCTACCGGGACAGCCTATGGCTACACCTTC
TRBV19	-	15	TRBJ2-2	TRBD1	CASSPGTGGHGELFF	TGTGCCAGTAGTCCCGGGACAGGGGGACACGGGGAGCTGTTTTTT
TRBV4-1	-	18	TRBJ1-1	-	CASSQDRESYLMNTEAFF	TGCGCCAGCAGCCAAGACAGGGAAAGCTACCTTATGAACACTGAAGCTTTCTTT
TRBV7-2	-	13	TRBJ2-5	TRBD2	CASSWASGELQYF	TGTGCCAGCAGCTGGGCTAGCGGGGAATTGCAGTACTTC
TRBV9	-	12	TRBJ2-1	-	CASSQRGTEQFF	TGTGCCAGCAGCCAGAGAGGAACGGAGCAGTTCTTC
TRBV5-1	once	14	TRBJ1-3	-	CASSWTEGGNTIYF	TGCGCCAGCAGCTGGACTGAGGGTGGAAACACCATATATTTT